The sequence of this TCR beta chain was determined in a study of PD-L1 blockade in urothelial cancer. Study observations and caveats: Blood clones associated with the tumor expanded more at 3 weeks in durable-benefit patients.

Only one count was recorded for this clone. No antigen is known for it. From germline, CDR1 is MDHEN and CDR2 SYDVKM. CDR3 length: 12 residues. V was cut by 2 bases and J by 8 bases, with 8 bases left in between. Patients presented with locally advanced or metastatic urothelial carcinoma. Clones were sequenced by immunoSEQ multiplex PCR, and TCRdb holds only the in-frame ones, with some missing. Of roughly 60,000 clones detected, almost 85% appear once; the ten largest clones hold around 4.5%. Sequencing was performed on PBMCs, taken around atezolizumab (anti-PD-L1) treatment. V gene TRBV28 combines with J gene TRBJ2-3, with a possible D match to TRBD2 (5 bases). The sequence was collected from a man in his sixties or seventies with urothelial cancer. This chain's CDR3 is CASSLEGSTQYF. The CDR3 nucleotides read TGTGCCAGCAGTTTAGAGGGCAGTACGCAGTATTTT.